One and the same sample provided the 4 T cell receptor beta chains below, sequenced in a study of T cell repertoires in cytomegalovirus infection. No antigen has been identified for these receptors. TCRdb re-analysed the reads in MiXCR, keeping a single row per CDR3 protein. The sample records 600,000 to 700,000 distinct CDR3 sequences, 30% to 35% being singletons. The specimen comprised cultured PBMCs, sampled from culture after CMV antigen stimulation. These receptors came from a human donor in good health (CMV status not recorded). Some clones in this sample may be carry-over from other donors' samples.

This chain joins TRBV7-6 and TRBJ1-4; no clear D gene. Germline V gene lookup returns CDR1 SGHVS and CDR2 FNYEAQ. V was cut by 5 bases and J by 8 bases, with 18 bases left in between. There are 15 residues in the CDR3. The CDR3 coding sequence is TGTGCCAGCAGCCACTTGGCTGTGGACGGGGAAAAACTGTTTTTT. It codes for CASSHLAVDGEKLFF. Drawing the rest from reference TRBV7-6 and TRBJ1-4, the complete variable domain is GAGVSQSPRYKVTKRGQDVALRCDPISGHVSLYWYRQALGQGPEFLTYFNYEAQQDKSGLPNDRFSAERPEGSISTLTIQRTEQRDSAMYRCASSHLAVDGEKLFFGSGTQLSVL.

This sequence joins TRBV20-1 and TRBJ1-1; 10 bases map to TRBD1. Trimming took 1 base from V and 7 from J; bases not matched to a gene: 6. Germline-derived CDR1 and CDR2 are DFQATT and SNEGSKA (reference sequence). The CDR3 is 14 amino acids. In DNA, the CDR3 is TGCAGTGCTAGAGGTCCCGGGACAGGGGTTGAAGCTTTCTTT. It codes for CSARGPGTGVEAFF.

This clonotype was seen a handful of times. The rearrangement uses TRBV7-6 and TRBJ2-3, with 7 bases identical to TRBD2. Germline loops: CDR1 SGHVS, CDR2 FNYEAQ. The CDR3 is made up of 12 amino acids. The junction had 6 bases not matched to a gene; V was cut back by 5 bases and J by 10 bases. CDR3 sequence reads: CASSLQRGPQYF. As DNA, the CDR3 is TGTGCCAGCAGCCTCCAGCGGGGTCCGCAGTATTTT.

The gene calls are TRBV6-6 and TRBJ2-1, with D unclear. Germline loops: CDR1 MNHNY, CDR2 SVGAGI (reference sequence). Trimming stripped 8 bases from V and 0 bases from J, with 11 bases between. The CDR3 runs 14 residues. CDR3 in DNA: TGTGCCAGCTCTGGTTACAGCTCCTACAATGAGCAGTTCTTC. The encoded protein is CASSGYSSYNEQFF.